Sequencing of this TCR beta chain was carried out in a study of beta chain features in type 1 diabetes. In the study overall: Similarity in age, gender and cell yields was seen between patients and healthy donors.

Reverse transcription of all isolated RNA meant that expressed TCRB transcripts were sequenced. Produced via immunoSEQ multiplex PCR; TCRdb's table is partial and in-frame only. The table has some 150,000 clones, approximately 9.8% seen once. Study findings and constraints: A moderate, significant TCRB CDR3 shortening appeared in type 1 diabetes across four CD4+ subsets. Type 1 diabetes patients had fewer VDJ junction insertions and more deletions.

Notes on this clone: Antigen: not known.

Losses at the gene ends were 4 bases for V and 2 bases for J; bases not matched to a gene: 7. The CDR3 contains 15 residues. In all sorted populations, purity surpassed 95%. The material sequenced was central memory CD4+ T cells from blood. V and J are TRBV23-1 and TRBJ1-2; 7 bases line up with TRBD1. TRBV23-1 is filed as an ORF, its function uncertain. The TCR comes from a woman in her 40s in good health. The CDR3 DNA is TGCGCCAGCAGTCGGTCGGGACAGCCAAACTATGGCTACACCTTC. This translates into CASSRSGQPNYGYTF.